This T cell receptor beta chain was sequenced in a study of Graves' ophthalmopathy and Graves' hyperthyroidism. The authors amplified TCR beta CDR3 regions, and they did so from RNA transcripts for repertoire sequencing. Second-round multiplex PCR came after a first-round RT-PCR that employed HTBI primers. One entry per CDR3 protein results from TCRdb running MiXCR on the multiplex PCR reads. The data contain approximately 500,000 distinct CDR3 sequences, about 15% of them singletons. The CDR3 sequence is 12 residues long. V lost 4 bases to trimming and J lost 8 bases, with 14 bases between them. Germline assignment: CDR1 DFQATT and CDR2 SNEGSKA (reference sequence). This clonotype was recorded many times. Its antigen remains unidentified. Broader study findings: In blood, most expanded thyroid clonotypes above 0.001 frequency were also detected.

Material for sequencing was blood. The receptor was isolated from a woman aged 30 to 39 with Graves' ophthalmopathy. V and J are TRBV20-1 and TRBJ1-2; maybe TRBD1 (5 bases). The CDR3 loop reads CSATQQVWGYTF. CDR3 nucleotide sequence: TGCAGTGCTACCCAACAGGTCTGGGGCTACACCTTC.